The present entry profiles one T cell receptor beta chain with its context. These data are taken from a study of cytomegalovirus exposure and HLA in healthy donors. Trimming stripped 1 base from V and 5 bases from J, with 16 bases between. CDR3 length equals 15 residues. The germline V gene has CDR1 SGHRS and CDR2 YFSETQ. Sequencing was performed with immunoSEQ multiplex PCR; in TCRdb, only in-frame clones are kept and a portion is missing. The data hold fewer than 200,000 clones, with 85% observed a single time. The chain combines TRBV5-1 with TRBJ2-7, with D perhaps matching TRBD2 (5 bases). This clonotype originated in a man aged 18 to 29 in good health and CMV-seropositive. The specimen sequenced was PBMCs. CDR3 residues: CASSLYPEVPHEQYF. As DNA, the CDR3 is TGCGCCAGCAGCTTGTATCCGGAGGTTCCCCACGAGCAGTACTTC.